This TCR beta chain was captured in a study of blood T cell repertoires in COVID-19. As for the study in general: COVID-19 samples collected from the United States, Italy and Spain covered acute and convalescent phases.

Under the authors' procedure: Amplification of reference gene primers provided the estimated nucleated cell counts. Here immunoSEQ multiplex PCR was the method, and the copy in TCRdb shows in-frame clones only, minus some. D and trimming were read from the DNA, whereas the V and J calls and clone size are those reported in that table. The repertoire has under 300,000 clones, 80% to 90% of them found once; the top ten carry 2% to 3%. Clinical history as reported by participants underpinned cohort assignment. Material: PBMCs or T cells enriched from blood (not recorded which). The source of this sequence is a woman between 18 and 30 years old who had recovered from COVID-19.

CDR3 residues: CASSYLAGGQETQYF. The DNA of the CDR3 is TGTGCCAGCTCCTATTTAGCGGGGGGGCAAGAGACCCAGTACTTC. This sequence joins TRBV3-1 (or the pseudogene TRBV3-2) and TRBJ2-5; 11 nucleotides align to TRBD2. Germline assignment: CDR1 LGHDT and CDR2 YNNKEL (reference sequence). The CDR3 contains 15 residues. V lost 8 bases, J lost 2 bases, and 7 bases stayed unmatched.